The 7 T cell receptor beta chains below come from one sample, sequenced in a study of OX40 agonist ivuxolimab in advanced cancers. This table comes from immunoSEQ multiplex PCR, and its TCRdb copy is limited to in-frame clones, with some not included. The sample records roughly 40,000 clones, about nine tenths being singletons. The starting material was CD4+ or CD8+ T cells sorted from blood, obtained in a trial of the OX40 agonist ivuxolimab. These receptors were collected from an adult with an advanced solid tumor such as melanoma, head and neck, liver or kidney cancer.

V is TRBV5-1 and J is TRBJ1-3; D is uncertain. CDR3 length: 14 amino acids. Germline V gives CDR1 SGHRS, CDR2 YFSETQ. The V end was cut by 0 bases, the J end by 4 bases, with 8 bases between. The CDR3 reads CASSLGEVGNTIYF. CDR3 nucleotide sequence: TGCGCCAGCAGCTTGGGAGAAGTCGGAAACACCATATATTTT.

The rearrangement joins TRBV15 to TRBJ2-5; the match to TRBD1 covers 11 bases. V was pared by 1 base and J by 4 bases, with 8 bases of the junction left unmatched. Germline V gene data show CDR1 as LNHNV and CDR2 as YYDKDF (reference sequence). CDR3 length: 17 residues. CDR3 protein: CATSRALGQGGSETQYF. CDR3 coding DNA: TGTGCCACCAGCAGAGCCCTGGGACAGGGGGGTTCAGAGACCCAGTACTTC.

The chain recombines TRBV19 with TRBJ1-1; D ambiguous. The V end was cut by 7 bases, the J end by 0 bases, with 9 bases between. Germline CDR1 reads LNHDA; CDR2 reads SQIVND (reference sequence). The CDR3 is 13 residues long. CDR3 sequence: CASNRALNTEAFF. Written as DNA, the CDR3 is TGTGCCAGTAACCGGGCTCTGAACACTGAAGCTTTCTTT.

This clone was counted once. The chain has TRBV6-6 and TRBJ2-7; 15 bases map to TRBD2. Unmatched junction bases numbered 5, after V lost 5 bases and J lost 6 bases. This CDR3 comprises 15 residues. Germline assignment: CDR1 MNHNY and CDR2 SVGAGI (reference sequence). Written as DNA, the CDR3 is TGTGCCAGCAGTCACCTGGGACTAGCGGGAGGCGAGCAGTACTTC. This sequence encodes CASSHLGLAGGEQYF.

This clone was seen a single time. CDR3 region: CASSLADRKAFF. The DNA of the CDR3 is TGTGCCAGCAGCTTAGCGGACAGGAAAGCTTTCTTT. This chain uses TRBV7-9 with TRBJ1-1; 7 bases match TRBD1. The V gene end was trimmed by 0 bases and the J gene end by 9 bases; junction bases not matched to a gene: 1. The germline V gene encodes CDR1 SEHNR and CDR2 FQNEAQ (reference sequence). The CDR3 is 12 amino acids.

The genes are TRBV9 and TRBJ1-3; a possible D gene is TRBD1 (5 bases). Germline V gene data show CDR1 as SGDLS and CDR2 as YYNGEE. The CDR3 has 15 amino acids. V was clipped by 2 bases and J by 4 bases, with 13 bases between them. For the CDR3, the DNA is TGTGCCAGCAGCGTCGGGCAGGGCCCAGGAAACACCATATATTTT. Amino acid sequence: CASSVGQGPGNTIYF. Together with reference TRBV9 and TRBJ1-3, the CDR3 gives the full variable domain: DSGVTQTPKHLITATGQRVTLRCSPRSGDLSVYWYQQSLDQGLQFLIQYYNGEERAKGNILERFSAQQFPDLHSELNLSSLELGDSALYFCASSVGQGPGNTIYFGEGSWLTVV.

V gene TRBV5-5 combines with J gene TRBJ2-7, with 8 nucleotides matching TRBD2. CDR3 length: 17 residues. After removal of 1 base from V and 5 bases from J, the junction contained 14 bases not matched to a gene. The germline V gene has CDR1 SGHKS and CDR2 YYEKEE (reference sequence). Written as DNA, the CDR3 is TGTGCCAGCAGCTTGTGGGGGAGCGGGAGTAGGGCCCACGAGCAGTACTTC. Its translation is CASSLWGSGSRAHEQYF.